This T cell receptor (beta chain) was documented in a study of T cell repertoires in cytomegalovirus infection. At the level of the study: The authors relied on CMV epitopes, both recently identified HLA-C-restricted and well-studied HLA-B-restricted. Shared public TCR beta signatures pointed to both CMV infection and a matching HLA type.

With respect to this clonotype: Its cognate antigen is unknown. The junction differs from germline at one of its ends, possibly a read error.

TCRdb reanalysed the reads using MiXCR and keeps one entry per CDR3 protein. The repertoire holds fewer than 650,000 distinct CDR3 sequences, with 40% as singletons. Study-wide findings and caveats: The cumulative frequency of public TCR beta families distinguished individuals who carried CMV together with the relevant HLA. The ex vivo response was dominated by HLA-C-restricted CMV-specific TCR beta clonotypes.

The germline CDR1 and CDR2 sequences are SNHLY and FYNNEI. This CDR3 has 13 amino acids. The sequencing here drew on cultured PBMCs, taken from culture after CMV antigen stimulation. The origin of this receptor is a human donor in good health (CMV status not recorded). Some clones in this sample may be carry-over from other donors' samples. This rearrangement joins TRBV2 to TRBJ1-4, with a possible D match to TRBD1 (6 bases). The CDR3 spells CASSGGQPLGTDF. Here the CDR3 DNA reads TGTGCCAGCAGTGGTGGACAGCCCCTAGGGACCGATTTT.